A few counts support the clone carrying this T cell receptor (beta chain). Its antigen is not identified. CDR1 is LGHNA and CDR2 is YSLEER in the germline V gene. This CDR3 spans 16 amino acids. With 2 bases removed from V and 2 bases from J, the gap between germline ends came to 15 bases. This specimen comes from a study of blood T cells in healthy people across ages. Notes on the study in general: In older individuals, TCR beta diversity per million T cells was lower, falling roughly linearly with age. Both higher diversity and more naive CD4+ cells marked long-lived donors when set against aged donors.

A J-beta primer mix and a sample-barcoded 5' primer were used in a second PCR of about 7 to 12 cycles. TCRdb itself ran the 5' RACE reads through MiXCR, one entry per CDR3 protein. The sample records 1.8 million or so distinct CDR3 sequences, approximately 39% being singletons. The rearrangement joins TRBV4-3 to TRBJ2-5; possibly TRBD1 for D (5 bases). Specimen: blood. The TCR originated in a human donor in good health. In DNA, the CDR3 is TGCGCCAGCAGCCAATTGGACAACTCCTTACAAGAGACCCAGTACTTC. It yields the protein CASSQLDNSLQETQYF.